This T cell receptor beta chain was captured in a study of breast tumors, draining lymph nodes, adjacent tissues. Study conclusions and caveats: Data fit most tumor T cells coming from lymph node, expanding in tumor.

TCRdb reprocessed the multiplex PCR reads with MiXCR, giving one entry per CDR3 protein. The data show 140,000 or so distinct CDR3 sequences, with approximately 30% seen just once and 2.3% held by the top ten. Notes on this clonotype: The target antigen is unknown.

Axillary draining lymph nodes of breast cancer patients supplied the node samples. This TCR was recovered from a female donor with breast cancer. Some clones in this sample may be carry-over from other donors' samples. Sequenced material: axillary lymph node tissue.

The CDR3 DNA reads as TGTGCCAGCAGCACAGGGTACGGTTCACCCCTCCACTTT. It translates to CASSTGYGSPLHF. The V gene is TRBV12-3 or TRBV12-4, the J gene TRBJ1-6, with D possibly matching TRBD1 (6 bases). This CDR3 spans 13 amino acids. Trimming shortened V by 6 bases and J by 9 bases, and 12 bases separated the two germline ends.